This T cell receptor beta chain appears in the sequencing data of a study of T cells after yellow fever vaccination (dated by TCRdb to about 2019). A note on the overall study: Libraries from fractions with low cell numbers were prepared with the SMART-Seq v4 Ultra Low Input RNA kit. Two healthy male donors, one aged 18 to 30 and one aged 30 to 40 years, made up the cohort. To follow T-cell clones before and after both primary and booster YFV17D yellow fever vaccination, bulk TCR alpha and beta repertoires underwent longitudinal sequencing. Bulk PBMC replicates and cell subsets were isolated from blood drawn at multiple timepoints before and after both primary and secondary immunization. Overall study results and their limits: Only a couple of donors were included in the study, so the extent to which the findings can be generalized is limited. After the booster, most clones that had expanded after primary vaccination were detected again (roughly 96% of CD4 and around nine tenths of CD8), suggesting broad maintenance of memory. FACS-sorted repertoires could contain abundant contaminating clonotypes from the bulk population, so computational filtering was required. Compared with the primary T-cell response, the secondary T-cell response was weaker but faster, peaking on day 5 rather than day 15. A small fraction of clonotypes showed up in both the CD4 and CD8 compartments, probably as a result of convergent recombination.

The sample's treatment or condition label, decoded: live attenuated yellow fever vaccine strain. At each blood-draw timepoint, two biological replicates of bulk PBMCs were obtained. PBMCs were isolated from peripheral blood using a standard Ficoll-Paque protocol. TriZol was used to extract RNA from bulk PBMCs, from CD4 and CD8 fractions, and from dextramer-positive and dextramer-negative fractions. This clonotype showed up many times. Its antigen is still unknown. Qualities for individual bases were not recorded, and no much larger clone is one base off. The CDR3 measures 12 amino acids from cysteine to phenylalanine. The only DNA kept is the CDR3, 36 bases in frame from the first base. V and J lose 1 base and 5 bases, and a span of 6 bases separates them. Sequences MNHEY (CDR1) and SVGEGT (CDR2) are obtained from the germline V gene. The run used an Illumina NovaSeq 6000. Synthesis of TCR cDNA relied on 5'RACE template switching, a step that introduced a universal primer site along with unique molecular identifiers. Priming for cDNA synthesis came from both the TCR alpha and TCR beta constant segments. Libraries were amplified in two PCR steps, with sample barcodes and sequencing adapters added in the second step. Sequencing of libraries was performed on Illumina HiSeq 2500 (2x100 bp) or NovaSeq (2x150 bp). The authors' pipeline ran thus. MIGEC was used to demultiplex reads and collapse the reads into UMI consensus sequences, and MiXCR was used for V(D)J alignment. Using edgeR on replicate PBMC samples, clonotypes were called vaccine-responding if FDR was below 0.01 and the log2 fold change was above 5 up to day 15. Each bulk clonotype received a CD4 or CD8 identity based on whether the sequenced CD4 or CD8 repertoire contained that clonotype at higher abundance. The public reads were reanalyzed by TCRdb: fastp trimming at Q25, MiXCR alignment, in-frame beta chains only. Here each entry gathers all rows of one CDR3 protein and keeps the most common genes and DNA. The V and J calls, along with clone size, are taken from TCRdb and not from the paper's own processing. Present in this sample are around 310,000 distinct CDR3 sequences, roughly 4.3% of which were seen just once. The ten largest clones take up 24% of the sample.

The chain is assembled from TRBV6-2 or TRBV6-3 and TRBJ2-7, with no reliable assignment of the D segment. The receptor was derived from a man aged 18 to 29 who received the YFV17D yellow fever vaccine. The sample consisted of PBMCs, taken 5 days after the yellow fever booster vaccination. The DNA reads TGTGCCAGCAGTTACTGGCGGAACGAGCAGTACTTC. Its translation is CASSYWRNEQYF.